This T cell receptor (beta chain) originates from a study of PD-1 blockade in classical Hodgkin lymphoma. On this clone: Antigen unknown.

The J segment lost 10 bases and the V segment lost 4 bases, leaving 6 bases of the junction unmatched. Germline V gene lookup returns CDR1 SGHNT and CDR2 YENEEA. The CDR3 runs 13 residues. TCRdb's copy holds only in-frame clones and misses some; the assay was immunoSEQ multiplex PCR. The sample comprises 17,000 or so clones, 70% to 90% of which are singletons, and more than 7% rests with the top ten. Time point given: newly diagnosed, previously untreated cHL patient sample. PBMCs from untreated, newly diagnosed classical Hodgkin lymphoma were comparison samples. Study-wide results and caveats: Nothing has yet pinned down what causes the repertoire differences, possibly disease activity or prior therapy. Newly diagnosed patients had baseline TCR diversity that was reportedly lower than that of healthy donors.

The TCR was taken from a human donor with classical Hodgkin lymphoma. This sequence joins TRBV11-3 and TRBJ2-3; 9 bases map to TRBD1. The specimen sequenced was peripheral blood mononuclear cells (PBMCs). CDR3 sequence reads: CASSWDRVTPQYF. The CDR3 DNA sequence: TGTGCCAGCAGCTGGGACAGGGTGACTCCGCAGTATTTT.